The 32 T cell receptor beta chains given below trace back to one sample, sequenced in a study of cytomegalovirus exposure and HLA in healthy donors. The PCR ran on 60 Vbeta and 13 Jbeta primers. Generated by immunoSEQ multiplex PCR, the TCRdb table keeps only in-frame clones and is missing some. Its clone listing holds about 110,000 clones. The source material was PBMCs. The source of these receptors is a man aged 18 to 30 in good health and CMV-seronegative.

V usage is TRBV7-6 and J usage is TRBJ2-7; 10 positions match TRBD1. This CDR3 region has 15 residues. Trimming at V came to 3 bases and at J to 3 bases, leaving 5 bases not matched to a gene. The germline V gene encodes CDR1 SGHVS and CDR2 FNYEAQ. The CDR3 DNA reads as TGTGCCAGCAGCTTGGGACAGGGGTGGAACTACGAGCAGTACTTC. It is translated as CASSLGQGWNYEQYF.

The V and J genes are TRBV19 and TRBJ2-3; maybe TRBD1 (6 bases). The germline gives CDR1 LNHDA, CDR2 SQIVND (reference sequence). V was trimmed by 4 bases and J by 7 bases, leaving 12 bases between them. The CDR3 runs to 13 residues. As DNA, the CDR3 is TGTGCCAGTAGTACTACCGGGACAAATACGCAGTATTTT. It codes for CASSTTGTNTQYF.

The gene calls are TRBV7-8 and TRBJ2-1, with 11 bases that match TRBD2. CDR1 and CDR2 from the germline V gene are SGHVS and FQNEAQ. The junction had 6 bases not matched to a gene; V was cut back by 4 bases and J by 1 base. This CDR3 region has 17 residues. CDR3 loop: CASSSRLAGMSYNEQFF. As DNA, the CDR3 is TGTGCCAGCAGCTCGCGACTAGCGGGAATGTCCTACAATGAGCAGTTCTTC.

V and J are TRBV7-9 and TRBJ2-7, with D perhaps TRBD1 (5 bases). Trimming removed 4 bases at V and 5 bases at J, with 21 bases between. This CDR3 comprises 16 residues. The germline gives CDR1 SEHNR, CDR2 FQNEAQ (reference sequence). The CDR3 loop reads CASSSALGQGENEQYF. The DNA of the CDR3 is TGTGCCAGCAGCTCGGCTTTGGGTCAAGGGGAAAACGAGCAGTACTTC.

The V and J genes are TRBV11-2 and TRBJ2-2; TRBD1 might be the D (6 bases). Germline V CDR1 and CDR2: SGHAT, FQNNGV. V lost 5 bases to trimming and J lost 0 bases, with 13 bases between them. The CDR3 length is 16 residues. The CDR3 loop is CASSRTGTTNTGELFF. In DNA form, the CDR3 reads TGTGCCAGCAGCAGAACCGGGACAACGAACACCGGGGAGCTGTTTTTT.

This sequence joins TRBV5-8 and TRBJ2-3, with TRBD2 matching over 14 bases. Germline V gives CDR1 SGHTS, CDR2 YDEGEE. CDR3 length: 18 amino acids. The trim removed 4 bases at V and 3 bases at J, leaving 10 bases unmatched. DNA for the CDR3: TGTGCCAGCAGCGCCGGGACTAGCGGGAGCGTGGAAACAGATACGCAGTATTTT. This codes for CASSAGTSGSVETDTQYF.

The chain carries TRBV5-4 and TRBJ2-3, with a possible D match to TRBD2 (6 bases). This CDR3 contains 15 residues. V was cut by 1 base and J by 4 bases, with 13 bases left in between. Germline-derived CDR1 and CDR2 are SGHNT and YYREEE (reference sequence). The CDR3 region is CASSLIRGSADTQYF. Here the CDR3 DNA reads TGTGCCAGCAGCTTGATTCGGGGGAGCGCAGATACGCAGTATTTT.

This chain links TRBV30 with TRBJ2-5; TRBD2 matches 9 bases. The CDR3 runs to 15 residues. Germline V CDR1 and CDR2: GTSNPN, SVGIG (reference sequence). The V gene end was trimmed by 4 bases and the J gene end by 5 bases; junction bases not matched to a gene: 11. CDR3 residues: CAWNLVAGVFETQYF. Written as DNA, the CDR3 is TGTGCCTGGAATTTGGTAGCGGGGGTATTCGAGACCCAGTACTTC.

This sequence joins TRBV27 and TRBJ1-3, with 7 nucleotides matching TRBD1. The CDR3 has 14 amino acids. The V segment lost 6 bases and the J segment 2 bases; nucleotides outside the gene matches: 4. Germline V gives CDR1 MNHEY, CDR2 SMNVEV (reference sequence). CDR3 residues: CASRRQGPGNTIYF. The CDR3 region has the DNA TGTGCCAGCAGGAGACAGGGTCCTGGAAACACCATATATTTT.

The chain's CDR3 is CASSSRQVYEQFF. Written as DNA, the CDR3 is TGTGCCAGCAGTTCTCGACAGGTTTATGAGCAGTTCTTC. The chain is built from TRBV11-1 and TRBJ2-1; TRBD1 might be the D (6 bases). CDR3 size: 13 residues. V dropped 6 bases and J dropped 8 bases, with 14 bases sitting between them. Germline V CDR1 and CDR2: SGHAT, FQDESV (reference sequence).

The V call is TRBV5-4, the J call TRBJ1-6, with 10 bases matching TRBD1. Germline assignment: CDR1 SGHNT and CDR2 YYREEE (reference sequence). This CDR3 has 20 residues. With 3 bases clipped from V and 5 bases from J, the junction kept 17 bases outside the gene matches. As DNA, the CDR3 is TGTGCCAGCAGCTCCGAAGTCCCGGGACAGGGGACACCTAATAATTCACCCCTCCACTTT. Its protein product is CASSSEVPGQGTPNNSPLHF.

CDR3 DNA sequence: TGTGCCACACAGGGTTGGGGAAACAATGAGCAGTTCTTC. The encoded protein is CATQGWGNNEQFF. This sequence joins TRBV19 and TRBJ2-1; tentatively, D is TRBD1 (6 bases). V lost 10 bases and J 5 bases, leaving 15 bases between the germline ends. The germline CDR1 and CDR2 sequences are LNHDA and SQIVND (reference sequence). The CDR3 has 13 residues.

CDR3 region: CASNVGLAGELFF. The CDR3 DNA follows: TGTGCCAGCAACGTTGGACTAGCGGGGGAGCTGTTTTTT. This chain joins TRBV9 and TRBJ2-2; 9 bases line up with TRBD2. V lost 6 bases to trimming and J lost 8 bases; unmatched junction nucleotides: 5. The CDR3 is 13 amino acids. Germline lookup yields CDR1 SGDLS and CDR2 YYNGEE. Full variable domain (missing parts from reference TRBV9 and TRBJ2-2): DSGVTQTPKHLITATGQRVTLRCSPRSGDLSVYWYQQSLDQGLQFLIQYYNGEERAKGNILERFSAQQFPDLHSELNLSSLELGDSALYFCASNVGLAGELFFGEGSRLTVL.

The CDR3, as DNA: TGTGCCAGCAGTCAGAAAGACAGCCCCTACGAGCAGTACTTC. The encoded protein is CASSQKDSPYEQYF. This chain links TRBV27 with TRBJ2-7, with D possibly being TRBD1 (5 bases). The CDR3 contains 14 residues. Between the trimmed V and J ends, which lost 5 bases and 2 bases, there was a span of 13 bases. CDR1 and CDR2 from the germline V gene are MNHEY and SMNVEV (reference sequence).

The J gene is TRBJ2-3, the V gene TRBV6-4, with 8 bases identical to TRBD2. The V segment lost 4 bases and the J segment 5 bases; nucleotides outside the gene matches: 8. The CDR3 spans 15 residues. Per the germline V gene, CDR1 is MRHNA and CDR2 is SNTAGT. The CDR3 loop reads CASSAEAGGKDTQYF. CDR3 in DNA: TGTGCCAGCAGTGCGGAGGCGGGAGGAAAAGATACGCAGTATTTT.

J is TRBJ1-4 and V is TRBV19; 7 bases map to TRBD1. The CDR3 is 17 residues long. V lost 9 bases and J lost 0; bases outside the gene matches: 13. Germline V gives CDR1 LNHDA, CDR2 SQIVND (reference sequence). The DNA for the CDR3 is TGTGCCAGCCGGTCCGGACAGGTATCTTCAACTAATGAAAAACTGTTTTTT. Its translation: CASRSGQVSSTNEKLFF.

Concerning this clone itself: A junction end diverges from the germline sequence, so it may reflect a read error. Other nucleotide sequences in the sample specify the same CDR3. The chain couples TRBV6-5 to TRBJ2-5, with 8 nucleotides matching TRBD1. This CDR3 is built from 15 residues. The germline V gene encodes CDR1 MNHEY and CDR2 SVGAGI. The CDR3 reads CATFRQGAVGETQYF. The CDR3 nucleotides are TGCGCCACCTTCCGCCAGGGGGCGGTTGGAGAGACCCAGTACTTC.

V usage is TRBV5-1 and J usage is TRBJ2-7, with 14 bases fitting TRBD2. V shed 3 bases, J shed 4 bases, and the junction held 3 bases outside the gene matches. CDR1 and CDR2 (germline): SGHRS, YFSETQ. CDR3 length: 15 amino acids. Here the CDR3 DNA reads TGCGCCAGCAGCTCCCGACTAGCGGGGGGGTACGAGCAGTACTTC. This encodes CASSSRLAGGYEQYF.

The chain carries TRBV19 and TRBJ2-1, with a possible D match to TRBD2 (5 bases). Deletions cut 5 bases from V and 5 bases from J, with 13 bases between. Germline V gives CDR1 LNHDA, CDR2 SQIVND (reference sequence). The length of the CDR3 is 14 residues. The CDR3 region has the DNA TGTGCCAGTAGTTGGGCGGGTTTTAACAATGAGCAGTTCTTC. It encodes CASSWAGFNNEQFF.

V usage is TRBV7-9 and J usage is TRBJ2-7; 10 bases are shared with TRBD2. In germline, CDR1 is SEHNR, CDR2 FQNEAQ (reference sequence). CDR3 length: 14 residues. V gave up 6 bases and J gave up 0 bases; unmatched junction bases: 2. The CDR3 DNA sequence: TGTGCCAGCAGACTAGCGGGGAGCTCCTACGAGCAGTACTTC. Translation gives CASRLAGSSYEQYF. Based on the CDR3 plus reference TRBV7-9 and TRBJ2-7, the full variable domain is DTGVSQNPRHKITKRGQNVTFRCDPISEHNRLYWYRQTLGQGPEFLTYFQNEAQLEKSRLLSDRFSAERPKGSFSTLEIQRTEQGDSAMYLCASRLAGSSYEQYFGPGTRLTVT.

The chain combines TRBV18 with TRBJ1-4, with 8 bases that match TRBD1. This CDR3 spans 17 amino acids. Trimming at V came to 6 bases and at J to 0 bases, leaving 9 bases not matched to a gene. The V gene's germline CDR1 is KGHSH and CDR2 LQKENI. The CDR3 nucleotides read TGTGCCAGCTCTCCCACCGGGGGACAGGCAACTAATGAAAAACTGTTTTTT. This translates into CASSPTGGQATNEKLFF.

The chain is built from TRBV7-9 and TRBJ2-3; TRBD1 is a possible D gene (5 bases). CDR1 is SEHNR and CDR2 is FQNEAQ in the germline V gene (reference sequence). CDR3 length equals 13 residues. Trimming took 6 bases from V and 5 from J, leaving 12 bases between them. CDR3 loop: CASRAGIIDTQYF. The CDR3 DNA reads TGTGCCAGCAGGGCAGGGATAATAGATACGCAGTATTTT.

The CDR3 reads CASSLGVGGNEQYF. The CDR3 bases are TGTGCCAGCAGCTTAGGGGTAGGAGGTAACGAGCAGTACTTC. The chain couples TRBV7-9 to TRBJ2-7; D may be TRBD2 (5 bases). Germline loops: CDR1 SEHNR, CDR2 FQNEAQ (reference sequence). V was cut by 1 base and J by 5 bases, with 12 bases left in between. The CDR3 covers 14 residues.

The V call is TRBV23-1, the J call TRBJ1-6; D unresolved. TRBV23-1 carries the ORF label, with uncertain function. This CDR3 has 16 amino acids. The V end was cut by 1 base, the J end by 0 bases, with 7 bases between. The CDR3 DNA reads as TGCGCCAGCAGTCAATTCCGGGGCTCCTATAATTCACCCCTCCACTTT. Protein sequence: CASSQFRGSYNSPLHF.

The gene calls are TRBV15 and TRBJ1-4; 8 nucleotides match TRBD1. Germline V gene data show CDR1 as LNHNV and CDR2 as YYDKDF (reference sequence). CDR3 size: 17 residues. Unmatched junction bases numbered 7, after V lost 0 bases and J lost 4 bases. Here the CDR3 reads CATSREDRGFDNEKLFF. DNA for the CDR3: TGTGCCACCAGCAGAGAAGACAGGGGCTTCGATAATGAAAAACTGTTTTTT.

The genes are TRBV19 and TRBJ1-1, with D unresolved. The CDR3 length is 14 residues. Germline lookup yields CDR1 LNHDA and CDR2 SQIVND (reference sequence). V was trimmed by 0 bases and J by 4 bases, leaving 9 bases between them. The CDR3, as DNA: TGTGCCAGTAGTATAGATCTCCGGGTCACTGAAGCTTTCTTT. This encodes CASSIDLRVTEAFF.

The CDR3 DNA sequence: TGTGCCAGCAGTTACCAGGGACATGACCATGGCTACACCTTC. It codes for CASSYQGHDHGYTF. The V call is TRBV6-5, the J call TRBJ1-2; perhaps TRBD1 as D (6 bases). The length of the CDR3 is 14 residues. Germline lookup yields CDR1 MNHEY and CDR2 SVGAGI. Trimming took off 2 bases at V and 6 bases at J, with 13 bases between the two ends.

The chain links TRBV21-1 to TRBJ2-6; TRBD1 is taken as the D call from the table, unchecked against the DNA. TRBV21-1 is a documented pseudogene. CDR3 length: 16 residues. CDR3 protein: CASLRQATSGANVLTF. CDR3 sequence (DNA): TGTGCCAGCCTAAGACAGGCGACCTCTGGGGCCAACGTCCTGACTTTC.

The chain recombines TRBV19 with TRBJ2-1, with D possibly being TRBD1 (6 bases). The V gene's germline CDR1 is LNHDA and CDR2 SQIVND (reference sequence). This CDR3 is 12 amino acids long. Between the trimmed V and J ends, which lost 8 bases and 9 bases, there was a span of 14 bases. The CDR3 region has the DNA TGTGCCAGTTCGGCAGGGGTAGGTGAGCAGTTCTTC. It translates to CASSAGVGEQFF.

This chain uses TRBV7-2 with TRBJ1-2; maybe TRBD1 (5 bases). Germline CDR1 and CDR2: SGHTA and FQGNSA. Trimming shortened V by 7 bases and J by 8 bases, and 20 bases separated the two germline ends. The CDR3 consists of 14 residues. CDR3 in DNA: TGTGCCAGCACCATTTTCGGGGGTCCTAGGGGCTACACCTTC. Amino acid sequence: CASTIFGGPRGYTF. Drawing the rest from reference TRBV7-2 and TRBJ1-2, the complete variable domain is GAGVSQSPSNKVTEKGKDVELRCDPISGHTALYWYRQSLGQGLEFLIYFQGNSAPDKSGLPSDRFSAERTGGSVSTLTIQRTQQEDSAVYLCASTIFGGPRGYTFGSGTRLTVV.

CDR3 region: CASLGTGIFGYTF. The CDR3 bases are TGTGCCAGTCTAGGGACAGGGATATTCGGCTACACCTTC. The chain links TRBV19 to TRBJ1-2, with 9 bases lining up with TRBD1. The germline V gene has CDR1 LNHDA and CDR2 SQIVND (reference sequence). The CDR3 is 13 residues long. With V trimmed by 8 bases and J by 8 bases, 9 bases remained unmatched. Looking up the rest from reference TRBV19 and TRBJ1-2 gives the full variable domain: DGGITQSPKYLFRKEGQNVTLSCEQNLNHDAMYWYRQDPGQGLRLIYYSQIVNDFQKGDIAEGYSVSREKKESFPLTVTSAQKNPTAFYLCASLGTGIFGYTFGSGTRLTVV.

The chain has TRBV25-1 and TRBJ2-2, with TRBD1 matching over 9 bases. The CDR3 runs 15 residues. Germline CDR1 MGHDK, CDR2 SYGVNS. J was trimmed by 6 bases and V by 3 bases; bases with no gene match: 5. The chain's CDR3 is CASSERQGEAGELFF. The CDR3 coding sequence is TGTGCCAGCAGTGAGCGACAGGGGGAGGCCGGGGAGCTGTTTTTT.